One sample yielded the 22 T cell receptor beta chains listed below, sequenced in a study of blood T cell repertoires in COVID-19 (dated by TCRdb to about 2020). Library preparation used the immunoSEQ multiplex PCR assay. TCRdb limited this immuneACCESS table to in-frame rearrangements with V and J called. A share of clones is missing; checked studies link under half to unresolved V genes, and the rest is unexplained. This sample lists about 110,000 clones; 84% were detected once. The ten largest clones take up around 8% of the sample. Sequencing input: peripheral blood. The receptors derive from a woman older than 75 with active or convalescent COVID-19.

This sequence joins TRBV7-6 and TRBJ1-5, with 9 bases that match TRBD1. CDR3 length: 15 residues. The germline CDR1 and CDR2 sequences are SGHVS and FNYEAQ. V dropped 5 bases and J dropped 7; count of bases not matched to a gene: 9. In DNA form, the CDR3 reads TGTGCCAGCAGCCCCGGGACAGGGTCGGGACAGCCCCAGCATTTT. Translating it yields CASSPGTGSGQPQHF.

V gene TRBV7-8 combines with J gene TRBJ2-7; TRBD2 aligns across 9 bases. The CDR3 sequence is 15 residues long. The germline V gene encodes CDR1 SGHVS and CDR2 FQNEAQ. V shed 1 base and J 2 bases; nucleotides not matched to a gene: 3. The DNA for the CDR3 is TGTGCCAGCAGCTTAGGAGCGGGAGGCGCCTACGAGCAGTACTTC. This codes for CASSLGAGGAYEQYF.

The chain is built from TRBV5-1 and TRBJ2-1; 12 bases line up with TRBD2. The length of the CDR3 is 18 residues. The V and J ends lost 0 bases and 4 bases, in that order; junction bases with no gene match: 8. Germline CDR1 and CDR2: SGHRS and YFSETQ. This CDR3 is CASSLAQGLAGSYNEQFF. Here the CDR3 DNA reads TGCGCCAGCAGCTTGGCCCAAGGACTAGCGGGAAGTTACAATGAGCAGTTCTTC.

The CDR3: CASSHGQFTDTQYF. CDR3 nucleotides: TGCGCCAGCAGCCACGGACAGTTCACAGATACGCAGTATTTT. This chain links TRBV4-1 with TRBJ2-3; D may be TRBD1 (6 bases). From germline, CDR1 is MGHRA and CDR2 YSYEKL. Deletions cut 3 bases from V and 2 bases from J, with 9 bases between. This CDR3 has 14 residues.

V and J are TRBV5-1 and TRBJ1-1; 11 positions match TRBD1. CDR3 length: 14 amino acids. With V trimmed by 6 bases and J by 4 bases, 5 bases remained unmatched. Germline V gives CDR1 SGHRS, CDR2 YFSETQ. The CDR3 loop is CASTPGTGGTEAFF. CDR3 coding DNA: TGCGCCAGCACCCCCGGGACAGGGGGCACTGAAGCTTTCTTT.

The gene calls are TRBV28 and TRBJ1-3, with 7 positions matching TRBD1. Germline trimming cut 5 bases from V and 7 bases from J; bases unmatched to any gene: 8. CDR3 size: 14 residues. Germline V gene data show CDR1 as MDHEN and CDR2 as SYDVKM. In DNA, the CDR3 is TGTGCCAGCAGTGGGGGACAGTGGGTGAACACCATATATTTT. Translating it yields CASSGGQWVNTIYF.

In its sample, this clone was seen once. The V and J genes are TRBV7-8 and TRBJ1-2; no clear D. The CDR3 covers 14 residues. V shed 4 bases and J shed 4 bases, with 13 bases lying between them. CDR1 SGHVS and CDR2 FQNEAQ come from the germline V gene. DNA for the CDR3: TGTGCCAGCAGCTGGCGAGCGTCGAGCTATGGCTACACCTTC. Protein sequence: CASSWRASSYGYTF.

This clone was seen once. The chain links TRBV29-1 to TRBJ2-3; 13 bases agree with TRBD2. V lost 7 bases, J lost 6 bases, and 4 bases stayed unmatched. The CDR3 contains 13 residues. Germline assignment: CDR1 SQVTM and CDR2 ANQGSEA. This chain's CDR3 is CSGRTSGSDTQYF. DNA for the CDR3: TGCAGCGGCAGGACTAGCGGGAGTGATACGCAGTATTTT.

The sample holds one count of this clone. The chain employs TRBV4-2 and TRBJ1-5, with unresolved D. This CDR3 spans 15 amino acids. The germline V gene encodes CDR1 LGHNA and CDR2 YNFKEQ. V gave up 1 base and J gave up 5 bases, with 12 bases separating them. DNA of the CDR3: TGTGCCAGCAGCCAAGCATTAGCCATTGATCAGCCCCAGCATTTT. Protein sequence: CASSQALAIDQPQHF.

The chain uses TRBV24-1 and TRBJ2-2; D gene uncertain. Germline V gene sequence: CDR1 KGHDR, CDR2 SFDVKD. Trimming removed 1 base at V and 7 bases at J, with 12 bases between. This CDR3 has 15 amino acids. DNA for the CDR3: TGTGCCACCAGTGATTTACTCCTCCCGCTCGGGGAGCTGTTTTTT. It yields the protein CATSDLLLPLGELFF.

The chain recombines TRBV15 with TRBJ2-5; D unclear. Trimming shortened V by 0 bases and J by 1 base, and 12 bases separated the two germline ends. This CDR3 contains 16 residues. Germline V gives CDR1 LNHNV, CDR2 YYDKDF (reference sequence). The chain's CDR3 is CATSRDSQIPQETQYF. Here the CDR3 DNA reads TGTGCCACCAGCAGAGATTCACAGATTCCCCAAGAGACCCAGTACTTC.

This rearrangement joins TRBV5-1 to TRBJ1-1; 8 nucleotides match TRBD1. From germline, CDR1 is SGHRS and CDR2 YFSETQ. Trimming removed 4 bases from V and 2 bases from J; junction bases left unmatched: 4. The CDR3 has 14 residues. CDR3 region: CASSHGTGNTEAFF. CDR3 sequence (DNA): TGCGCCAGCAGCCACGGGACAGGCAACACTGAAGCTTTCTTT.

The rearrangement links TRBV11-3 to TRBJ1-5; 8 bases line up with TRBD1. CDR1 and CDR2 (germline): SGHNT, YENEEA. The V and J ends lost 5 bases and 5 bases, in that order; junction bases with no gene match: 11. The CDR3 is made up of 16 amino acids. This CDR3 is CASSRGTGSFHQPQHF. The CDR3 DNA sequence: TGTGCCAGCAGCCGCGGGACAGGTTCATTCCATCAGCCCCAGCATTTT.

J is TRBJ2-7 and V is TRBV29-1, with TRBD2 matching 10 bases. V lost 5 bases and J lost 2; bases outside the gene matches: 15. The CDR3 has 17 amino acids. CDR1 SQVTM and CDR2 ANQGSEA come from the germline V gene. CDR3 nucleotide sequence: TGCAGCGTTCTCCCGGGATTAGCGGGAGGTAAAGCCTACGAGCAGTACTTC. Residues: CSVLPGLAGGKAYEQYF.

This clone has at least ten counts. This chain's CDR3 is CASSVGFLNEKLFF. Here the CDR3 DNA reads TGTGCCAGCAGCGTCGGTTTCCTGAATGAAAAACTGTTTTTT. The V gene is TRBV9, the J gene TRBJ1-4; no clear D. With 2 bases removed from V and 5 bases from J, the gap between germline ends came to 10 bases. The germline V gene encodes CDR1 SGDLS and CDR2 YYNGEE. The CDR3 sequence is 14 residues long.

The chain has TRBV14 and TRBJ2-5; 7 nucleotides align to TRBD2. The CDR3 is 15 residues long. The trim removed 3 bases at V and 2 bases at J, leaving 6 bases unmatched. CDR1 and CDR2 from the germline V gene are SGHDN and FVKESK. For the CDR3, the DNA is TGTGCCAGCAGCCATAGTGCGGGAGCACAAGAGACCCAGTACTTC. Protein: CASSHSAGAQETQYF.

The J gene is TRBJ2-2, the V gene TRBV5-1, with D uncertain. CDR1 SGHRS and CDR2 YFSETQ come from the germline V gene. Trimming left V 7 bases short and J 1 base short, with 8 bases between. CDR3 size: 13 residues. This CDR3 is CASGVGNTGELFF. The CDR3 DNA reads TGCGCCAGCGGAGTGGGGAACACCGGGGAGCTGTTTTTT.

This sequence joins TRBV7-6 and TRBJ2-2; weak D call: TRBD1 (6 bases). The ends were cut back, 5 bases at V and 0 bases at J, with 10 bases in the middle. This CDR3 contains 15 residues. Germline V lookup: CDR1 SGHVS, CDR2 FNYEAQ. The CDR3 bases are TGTGCCAGCAGCCGAGGACAGACGAACACCGGGGAGCTGTTTTTT. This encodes CASSRGQTNTGELFF.

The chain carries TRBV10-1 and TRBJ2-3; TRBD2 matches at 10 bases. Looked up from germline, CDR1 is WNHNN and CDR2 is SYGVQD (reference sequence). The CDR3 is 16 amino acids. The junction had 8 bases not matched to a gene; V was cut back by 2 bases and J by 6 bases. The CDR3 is CASSEQLAGVADTQYF. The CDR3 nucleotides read TGCGCCAGCAGTGAGCAGCTAGCGGGAGTAGCCGATACGCAGTATTTT.

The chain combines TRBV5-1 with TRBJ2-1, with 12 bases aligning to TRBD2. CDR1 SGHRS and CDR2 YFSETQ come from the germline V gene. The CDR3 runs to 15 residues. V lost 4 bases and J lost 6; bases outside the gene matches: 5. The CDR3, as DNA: TGCGCCAGCAGCCATCTAGCGGGAGGGGTCAATGAGCAGTTCTTC. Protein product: CASSHLAGGVNEQFF.

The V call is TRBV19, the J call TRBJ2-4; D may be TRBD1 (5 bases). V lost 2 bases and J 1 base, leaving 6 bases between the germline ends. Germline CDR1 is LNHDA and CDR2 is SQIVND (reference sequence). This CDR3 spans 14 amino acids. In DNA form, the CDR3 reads TGTGCCAGTAGTATAAGACAGGCCAAAAACATTCAGTACTTC. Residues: CASSIRQAKNIQYF.

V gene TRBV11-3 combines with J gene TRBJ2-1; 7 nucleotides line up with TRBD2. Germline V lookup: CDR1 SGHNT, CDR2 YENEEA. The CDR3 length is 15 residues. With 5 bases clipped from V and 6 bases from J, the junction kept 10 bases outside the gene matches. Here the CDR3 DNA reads TGTGCCAGCAGCATAGGACTAGGGGTGGGCAATGAGCAGTTCTTC. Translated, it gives CASSIGLGVGNEQFF. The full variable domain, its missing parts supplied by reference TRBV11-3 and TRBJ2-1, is EAGVVQSPRYKIIEKKQPVAFWCNPISGHNTLYWYLQNLGQGPELLIRYENEEAVDDSQLPKDRFSAERLKGVDSTLKIQPAELGDSAVYLCASSIGLGVGNEQFFGPGTRLTVL.